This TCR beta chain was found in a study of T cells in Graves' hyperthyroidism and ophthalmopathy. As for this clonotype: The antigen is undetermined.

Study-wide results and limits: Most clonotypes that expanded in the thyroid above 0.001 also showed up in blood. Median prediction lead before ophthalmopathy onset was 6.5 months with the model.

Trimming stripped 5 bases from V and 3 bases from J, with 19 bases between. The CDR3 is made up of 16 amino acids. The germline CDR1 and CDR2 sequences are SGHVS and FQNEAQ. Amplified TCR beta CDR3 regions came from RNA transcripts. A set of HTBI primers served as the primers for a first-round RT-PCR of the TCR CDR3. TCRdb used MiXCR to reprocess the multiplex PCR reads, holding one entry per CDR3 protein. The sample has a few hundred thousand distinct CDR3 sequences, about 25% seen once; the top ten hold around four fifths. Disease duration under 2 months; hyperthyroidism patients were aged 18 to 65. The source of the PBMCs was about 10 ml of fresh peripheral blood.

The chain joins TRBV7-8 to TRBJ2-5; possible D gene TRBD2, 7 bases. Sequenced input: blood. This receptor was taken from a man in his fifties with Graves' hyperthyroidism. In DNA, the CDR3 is TGTGCCAGCAGCCCACAGAAGGGGGGGAAAAAAGAGACCCAGTACTTC. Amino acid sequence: CASSPQKGGKKETQYF.